This T cell receptor (beta chain) was sequenced during a study of T cells expressing NK-cell markers. About this clonotype: Its antigen is unidentified.

TCRdb reprocessed the 5' RACE reads; each CDR3 protein has one entry and no DNA is given. The specimen's table records fewer than 400,000 distinct CDR3 sequences. The CDR3 has 14 amino acids. In germline, CDR1 is MDHEN, CDR2 SYDVKM. Study conclusions and caveats: Where several donors were concerned, these clonotypes also led the CD3+CD56-NKG2C+ fraction.

Sample: blood T cells: a sorted CD56 or NKG2C T cell subset, CD4+ or CD8+ T cells, or bulk PBMC T cells (not recorded which). The chain uses TRBV28 and TRBJ1-6; TCRdb lists TRBD1, though no DNA is available to test this call. This TCR derives from a man aged 18-70 years in good health. The CDR3: CASSGQGYNSPLHF. The full variable domain, rest sourced from reference TRBV28 and TRBJ1-6, is DVKVTQSSRYLVKRTGEKVFLECVQDMDHENMFWYRQDPGLGLRLIYFSYDVKMKEKGDIPEGYSVSREKKERFSLILESASTNQTSMYLCASSGQGYNSPLHFGNGTRLTVT.